A selection of T cell receptor beta chains follows, all from one sample in a study of identical twins. TCRdb passed the 5' RACE reads through MiXCR, listing each CDR3 protein once. Here the sample spans more than 200,000 distinct CDR3 sequences, less than 9.5% being singletons. Sequences were obtained from memory (CD45RO+) T cells sorted from blood. The receptors stem from a woman aged 18-30 years in good health. Each CDR3 is given with its conserved first and last residue. The D gene is left open where the match is weak. A row's size may be missing; if present it is once, few, many or a size class.

TRBV6-1	many	TRBJ2-7	TRBD1	CASTRQGVVNEQYF	TGTGCCAGCACCCGACAGGGGGTGGTCAACGAGCAGTACTTC
TRBV9	few	TRBJ2-1	-	CASSVGGGRASEQFF	TGTGCCAGCAGCGTCGGGGGTGGCCGAGCAAGTGAGCAGTTCTTC
TRBV30	few	TRBJ2-3	-	CAWSVGVDTDTQYF	TGTGCCTGGAGTGTAGGGGTAGACACAGATACGCAGTATTTT
TRBV6-5	-	TRBJ1-2	-	CASSYSIGINYGYTF	TGTGCCAGCAGTTACTCGATAGGGATAAACTATGGCTACACCTTC
TRBV29-1	many	TRBJ1-1	-	CSVVSVNTEAFF	TGCAGCGTTGTGTCGGTGAACACTGAAGCTTTCTTT
TRBV4-2	-	TRBJ1-2	-	CASSQDGVADGYTF	TGTGCCAGCAGCCAAGATGGGGTTGCTGATGGCTACACCTTC
TRBV4-1	many	TRBJ2-7	TRBD2	CASSQIAGYEQYF	TGCGCCAGCAGCCAAATAGCGGGCTACGAGCAGTACTTC
TRBV6-2/TRBV6-3	-	TRBJ2-2	-	CASSYSVQGTDTGELFF	TGTGCCAGCAGTTACTCTGTTCAGGGGACTGACACCGGGGAGCTGTTTTTT
TRBV7-2	-	TRBJ2-3	-	CASSLPHSPPQYF	TGTGCCAGCAGCTTACCCCACAGCCCGCCGCAGTATTTT
TRBV20-1	few	TRBJ2-3	-	CSANLIVGGGSAGADTQYF	TGCAGTGCTAACTTAATTGTAGGTGGCGGGTCCGCGGGCGCAGATACGCAGTATTTT
TRBV20-1	many	TRBJ2-7	TRBD2	CSARDGGGNYEQYF	TGCAGTGCTAGAGACGGCGGGGGTAACTACGAGCAGTACTTC
TRBV7-9	-	TRBJ2-3	-	CASSFIIPGDTQYF	TGTGCCAGCAGCTTCATCATACCGGGAGATACGCAGTATTTT
TRBV4-3	-	TRBJ2-2	-	CASSPPTGRGNTGELFF	TGCGCCAGCAGCCCCCCCACGGGGCGGGGCAACACCGGGGAGCTGTTTTTT
TRBV7-2	few	TRBJ1-2	-	CASSAGRTYGYTF	TGTGCCAGCAGCGCGGGACGGACCTATGGCTACACCTTC
TRBV2	-	TRBJ2-5	TRBD2	CARTGLAGGETQYF	TGTGCCCGAACGGGTCTAGCGGGAGGAGAGACCCAGTACTTC
TRBV11-3	few	TRBJ2-1	-	CASSQGGGSFNEQFF	TGTGCCAGCAGCCAGGGCGGCGGGTCCTTCAATGAGCAGTTCTTC
TRBV20-1	many	TRBJ2-5	-	CSARDIQGTFQETQYF	TGCAGTGCTAGAGATATACAGGGAACCTTCCAAGAGACCCAGTACTTC
TRBV6-1	-	TRBJ2-1	TRBD2	CASRVAGGYEQFF	TGTGCCAGCAGGGTAGCGGGGGGGTATGAGCAGTTCTTC
TRBV5-6	many	TRBJ1-1	TRBD1	CASSLRQGGYTEAFF	TGTGCCAGCAGCTTACGACAGGGCGGTTACACTGAAGCTTTCTTT
TRBV20-1	-	TRBJ2-7	-	CSARDAGSFYEQYF	TGCAGTGCTAGAGACGCGGGAAGTTTTTACGAGCAGTACTTC
TRBV5-1	few	TRBJ2-5	-	CASSPEQETQYF	TGCGCCAGCAGCCCAGAACAAGAGACCCAGTACTTC
TRBV2	many	TRBJ2-7	-	CASRNRRDLYEQYF	TGTGCCAGCAGAAACCGCAGGGACCTCTACGAGCAGTACTTC
TRBV20-1	many	TRBJ1-3	-	CSARQGSGNTIYF	TGCAGTGCTAGGCAGGGTTCCGGAAACACCATATATTTT
TRBV5-1	few	TRBJ1-5	-	CASSPGYYGNQPQHF	TGCGCCAGCAGCCCCGGATACTATGGAAATCAGCCCCAGCATTTT
TRBV27	once	TRBJ2-5	-	CASSFSSRYQETQYF	TGTGCCAGCAGTTTTAGTTCCCGGTACCAAGAGACCCAGTACTTC
TRBV12-3/TRBV12-4	many	TRBJ1-5	-	CASRARYQPQHF	TGTGCCAGCAGGGCCCGTTATCAGCCCCAGCATTTT
TRBV5-1	many	TRBJ2-3	TRBD2	CASSLGASGSTDTQYF	TGCGCCAGCAGCTTGGGGGCTAGCGGGAGCACAGATACGCAGTATTTT